The 13 T cell receptor beta chains given below trace back to one sample, sequenced in a study of blood T cell repertoires in COVID-19. The table came from immunoSEQ multiplex PCR; TCRdb's copy has only in-frame clones and leaves some out. The sample yields about 250,000 clones, just over 85% seen once. Sequencing was carried out using PBMCs or T cells enriched from blood (not recorded which). These receptors came from a young man who had recovered from COVID-19.

The J gene is TRBJ2-7, the V gene TRBV5-4; 12 nucleotides agree with TRBD1. In germline, CDR1 is SGHNT, CDR2 YYREEE (reference sequence). The V and J ends lost 4 bases and 4 bases, in that order; junction bases with no gene match: 6. The CDR3 length is 15 residues. CDR3 sequence reads: CASSGGTGGWYEQYF. CDR3 sequence (DNA): TGTGCCAGCAGCGGCGGGACAGGGGGCTGGTACGAGCAGTACTTC. The full variable domain, in which reference TRBV5-4 and TRBJ2-7 provide the parts outside the CDR3, is ETGVTQSPTHLIKTRGQQVTLRCSSQSGHNTVSWYQQALGQGPQFIFQYYREEENGRGNFPPRFSGLQFPNYSSELNVNALELDDSALYLCASSGGTGGWYEQYFGPGTRLTVT.

The chain is built from TRBV6-5 and TRBJ2-7; D might be TRBD1 (5 bases). This CDR3 has 16 amino acids. The germline V and J ends were trimmed by 0 bases and 3 bases, with 15 bases remaining between them. In germline, CDR1 is MNHEY, CDR2 SVGAGI. CDR3 sequence (DNA): TGTGCCAGCAGTTACTCGACAGTCGATAATCTCTACGAGCAGTACTTC. It yields the protein CASSYSTVDNLYEQYF.

This sequence joins TRBV5-1 and TRBJ2-5, with 13 bases lining up with TRBD2. CDR1 and CDR2 (germline): SGHRS, YFSETQ. This CDR3 region has 19 residues. J gave up 2 bases and V 0 bases, and 10 bases lay outside the gene matches. CDR3 in DNA: TGCGCCAGCAGCTTGGCCTACGGGACTAGCGGGGACTATCAAGAGACCCAGTACTTC. Translation gives CASSLAYGTSGDYQETQYF.

The chain joins TRBV6-1 to TRBJ1-5; 8 positions agree with TRBD1. The CDR3 spans 16 residues. The V and J ends lost 3 bases and 1 base, in that order; junction bases with no gene match: 5. In germline, CDR1 is MNHNS, CDR2 SASEGT. The CDR3 nucleotides are TGTGCCAGCAGTGACCAAACAGGGGGGAGCAATCAGCCCCAGCATTTT. Encoded protein: CASSDQTGGSNQPQHF.

This chain connects TRBV11-3 to TRBJ2-7; 12 nucleotides align to TRBD2. CDR3 length: 16 residues. V trimming: 5 bases; J trimming: 2 bases; junction bases outside the gene matches: 7. Germline V gene data show CDR1 as SGHNT and CDR2 as YENEEA. The CDR3 reads CASSLGGLAGTYEQYF. The CDR3 DNA reads as TGTGCCAGCAGCCTAGGAGGACTAGCGGGAACCTACGAGCAGTACTTC.

This chain uses TRBV14 with TRBJ2-3; the match to TRBD1 covers 7 bases. CDR3 length: 16 amino acids. CDR1 is SGHDN, CDR2 FVKESK, per germline. V lost 3 bases to trimming and J lost 1 base; unmatched junction nucleotides: 7. CDR3 region: CASSQEHRGGTDTQYF. The CDR3 nucleotides read TGTGCCAGCAGCCAGGAGCACAGGGGTGGCACAGATACGCAGTATTTT.

This clone showed up just once. The chain combines TRBV10-3 with TRBJ1-6; no reliable D call. V shed 4 bases and J shed 9 bases, with 7 bases lying between them. The germline CDR1 and CDR2 sequences are ENHRY and SYGVKD. The CDR3 consists of 12 residues. The CDR3: CAISVSGSPLHF. The CDR3 DNA follows: TGTGCCATCAGTGTAAGCGGTTCACCCCTCCACTTT.

The chain couples TRBV19 to TRBJ1-1; no clear D gene. Per the germline V gene, CDR1 is LNHDA and CDR2 is SQIVND (reference sequence). CDR3 length: 14 amino acids. Trimming removed 3 bases at V and 4 bases at J, with 12 bases between. The CDR3: CASSIAAGSTEAFF. The CDR3 DNA is TGTGCCAGTAGTATCGCTGCGGGGTCCACTGAAGCTTTCTTT.

The chain couples TRBV2 to TRBJ1-1; maybe TRBD1 (5 bases). The CDR3 covers 14 residues. The germline CDR1 and CDR2 sequences are SNHLY and FYNNEI. The ends were cut back, 7 bases at V and 5 bases at J, with 17 bases in the middle. CDR3 nucleotide sequence: TGTGCCAGCACCCCTCAGGGAACTTCGACTGAAGCTTTCTTT. Its protein is CASTPQGTSTEAFF.

The chain recombines TRBV28 with TRBJ1-1; TRBD1 matches 11 bases. The V and J ends lost 4 bases and 11 bases, in that order; junction bases with no gene match: 12. Looked up from germline, CDR1 is MDHEN and CDR2 is SYDVKM. The CDR3 totals 15 residues. CDR3 sequence: CASSSPVGQGAGAFF. The DNA of the CDR3 is TGTGCCAGCAGTTCCCCTGTAGGACAGGGGGCCGGCGCTTTCTTT.

This chain joins TRBV30 and TRBJ1-2, with D maybe TRBD1 (5 bases). Germline CDR1 and CDR2: GTSNPN and SVGIG (reference sequence). This CDR3 spans 15 amino acids. Trimming took 1 base from V and 7 from J, leaving 19 bases between them. CDR3 sequence: CAWSGVGQGSFGYTF. CDR3 sequence (DNA): TGTGCCTGGAGTGGGGTTGGGCAGGGATCCTTTGGCTACACCTTC. Complete variable domain (other parts from reference TRBV30 and TRBJ1-2): SQTIHQWPATLVQPVGSPLSLECTVEGTSNPNLYWYRQAAGRGLQLLFYSVGIGQISSEVPQNLSASRPQDRQFILSSKKLLLSDSGFYLCAWSGVGQGSFGYTFGSGTRLTVV.

This rearrangement joins TRBV19 to TRBJ2-3; 8 positions agree with TRBD2. Germline-derived CDR1 and CDR2 are LNHDA and SQIVND (reference sequence). This CDR3 contains 14 residues. V dropped 4 bases and J dropped 4; count of bases not matched to a gene: 4. CDR3 coding DNA: TGTGCCAGTAGTAGAGGACTAGCCGCAGATACGCAGTATTTT. This gives the protein CASSRGLAADTQYF.

The chain has TRBV21-1 and TRBJ1-5. TRBV21-1 counts as a pseudogene. There are 18 residues in the CDR3. In DNA, the CDR3 is TGTGCCAGCAGCAAAGGGGGGAAGCGGGATGGGAGCAATCAGCCCCAGCATTTT. As protein: CASSKGGKRDGSNQPQHF.